This record looks at one T cell receptor (beta chain) sequence and its context. The CDR3 extends over 14 amino acids. The germline CDR1 and CDR2 sequences are MNHNS and SASEGT. The V and J ends lost 4 bases and 3 bases respectively, with 11 bases between them. The sample comes from a study of CD8+ T cells in alopecia areata. Across the whole study: At a dose of 5 to 10 mg twice daily, oral tofacitinib was given to treated patients.

It was from alopecia areata patients that lesional scalp punch biopsies and peripheral blood were collected. Sorting from PBMCs produced CD4+ and CD8+ T cells. RNA extraction and reverse transcription yielded cDNA as sequencing template. Clones were sequenced by immunoSEQ multiplex PCR, and TCRdb holds only the in-frame ones, with some missing. The sample has around 250,000 clones, about 68% seen once. This specimen was CD4+ T cells sorted from blood, taken at week 0. This sequence joins TRBV6-1 and TRBJ2-3, with a possible D match to TRBD2 (6 bases). This receptor was identified in a human donor with alopecia areata. For the CDR3, the DNA is TGTGCCAGCAGTGCTAGCGTTGGTACAGATACGCAGTATTTT. Amino acids: CASSASVGTDTQYF.